These T cell receptor beta chains were read from a single sample in a study of T cells in Graves' hyperthyroidism and ophthalmopathy. TCRdb re-derived calls from the multiplex PCR reads in MiXCR, one entry per CDR3 protein. The top ten hold around 4.5% of the sample, which has about 610,000 distinct CDR3 sequences, roughly 14% seen once. Specimen: blood. The receptors shown here come from a woman aged 35 to 49 with Graves' ophthalmopathy. Both conserved end residues are part of each CDR3. Rows may omit the clone size; those that give it use once, few, many or a size class.

clone_size v_call cdr3_aa
many TRBV29-1 CSIQGQETQYF
NA TRBV6-1 CASRDLTAFF
many TRBV7-9 CASSPIAGGEQYF
few TRBV2 CASRPGRSYNSPLHF
many TRBV29-1 CSVRRTDGYTF
NA TRBV7-3 CASSSHGVSTEAFF
NA TRBV11-1 CASSKNRGTGELFF
many TRBV6-2/TRBV6-3 CASSSLSTRGAYEQYF
NA TRBV4-1 CASSAYQGVHDTEAFF
few TRBV4-3 CASSQDLVGGGETQYF
many TRBV20-1 CSASVGNTGELFF
few TRBV20-1 CSARPDRGDYGYTF
many TRBV12-3/TRBV12-4 CASSLAPADGYTF
many TRBV7-9 CASSPKAGNDEQYF
many TRBV5-1 CASSSPPGLSDEQYF
many TRBV28 CASSSLGGQGRYEQYF
many TRBV20-1 CSAGDGTYGYTF
many TRBV7-2 CASSLQQNTEAFF
few TRBV30 CAWSVGLEETQYF
many TRBV12-3/TRBV12-4 CASSFLGQGVQPQHF
few TRBV20-1 CSARGTGSSNQPQHF
many TRBV6-2/TRBV6-3 CASSKTENIQYF
many TRBV6-2/TRBV6-3 CASSYDRREVRYEQYF
NA TRBV6-2/TRBV6-3 CASSYSSHRANTEAFF
few TRBV11-2 CASSLTYSSEQYF
many TRBV12-3/TRBV12-4 CASSLELGLAGDYEQYF
many TRBV19 CASRQYVNQPQHF
many TRBV10-3 CAISAMASRYGYTF
many TRBV6-5 CASSSSEWSYEQYF
NA TRBV28 CASTPGQKNSNTEAFF
many TRBV11-1 CASSYTGGTNEKLFF
many TRBV28 CASREDGYGYTF
NA TRBV6-1 CASVAGDIHEQYF
many TRBV12-3/TRBV12-4 CASRPRDGTEAFF
many TRBV19 CASSTFTGTGDLNTEAFF
many TRBV24-1 CATSDPWPESDQETQYF
NA TRBV5-5 CASTLGILAEAFF
many TRBV6-5 CASSYSDLTGELFF
NA TRBV14 CASSQSVVWETQYF
NA TRBV3-1 CASSRLVQLNTGELFF
many TRBV28 CASSRGTGGNIQYF